Presented here are 20 T cell receptor beta chains from one specimen sequenced in a study of shared clonotypes between healthy human individuals. Libraries were prepared by immunoSEQ multiplex PCR; TCRdb keeps only in-frame clonotypes and omits some of them. The sample has over 750,000 clones, just over 95% seen once. Selected positively for CCR7 and CD45RO-negative, naive CD8 cells excluded terminally differentiated effector memory CD45RA+ cells. What was sequenced was naive CD8+ T cells sorted from blood. Receptors were obtained from a man aged 25 to 40 in good health.

V gene TRBV4-1 combines with J gene TRBJ2-3; 11 positions match TRBD2. Germline CDR1 is MGHRA and CDR2 is YSYEKL. V was clipped by 1 base and J by 3 bases; unmatched bases: 3. The CDR3 consists of 16 residues. The CDR3 DNA reads as TGCGCCAGCAGCCAAGGGTCTAGCGGGAGGACAGATACGCAGTATTTT. Encoded protein: CASSQGSSGRTDTQYF.

V and J are TRBV4-1 and TRBJ2-3; D unclear. Germline V CDR1 and CDR2: MGHRA, YSYEKL. Trimming shortened V by 4 bases and J by 0 bases, and 20 bases separated the two germline ends. The length of the CDR3 is 18 residues. The CDR3 nucleotides read TGCGCCAGCAGCCCCAGAGGCCTGGAAGCAGCTAGCACAGATACGCAGTATTTT. The encoded protein is CASSPRGLEAASTDTQYF.

This chain connects TRBV29-1 to TRBJ1-2; TRBD1 aligns across 9 bases. Per germline, CDR1 SQVTM and CDR2 ANQGSEA. This CDR3 has 17 residues. With 3 bases clipped from V and 0 bases from J, the junction kept 11 bases outside the gene matches. CDR3 bases: TGCAGCGTTGATTGGACAGGGGCCCCAGACTCTAACTATGGCTACACCTTC. Its protein is CSVDWTGAPDSNYGYTF. Full variable domain (missing parts from reference TRBV29-1 and TRBJ1-2): SAVISQKPSRDICQRGTSLTIQCQVDSQVTMMFWYRQQPGQSLTLIATANQGSEATYESGFVIDKFPISRPNLTFSTLTVSNMSPEDSSIYLCSVDWTGAPDSNYGYTFGSGTRLTVV.

The V call is TRBV6-5, the J call TRBJ2-7, with D possibly TRBD2 on 5 matching bases. CDR3 length: 15 residues. Trimming pared 0 bases from V and 0 bases from J, leaving 9 bases between. Germline V gene data show CDR1 as MNHEY and CDR2 as SVGAGI. CDR3 loop: CASSYSEDVSYEQYF. The CDR3 DNA reads as TGTGCCAGCAGTTACTCGGAGGATGTCTCCTACGAGCAGTACTTC.

This chain links TRBV7-2 with TRBJ2-1; a possible D gene is TRBD1 (5 bases). The V end lost 2 bases, the J end lost 4 bases, and 9 bases lay between the germline ends. This CDR3 is built from 14 residues. The germline V gene encodes CDR1 SGHTA and CDR2 FQGNSA. CDR3 region: CASSLSRQYNEQFF. CDR3 bases: TGTGCCAGCAGCTTATCCCGACAGTACAATGAGCAGTTCTTC.

The gene calls are TRBV5-1 and TRBJ2-3, with D tentatively TRBD2 (5 bases). The CDR3 totals 16 residues. Trimming took 0 bases from V and 0 from J, leaving 11 bases between them. The germline V gene has CDR1 SGHRS and CDR2 YFSETQ. CDR3 region: CASSLGAVTSTDTQYF. As DNA, the CDR3 is TGCGCCAGCAGCTTGGGAGCGGTTACTAGCACAGATACGCAGTATTTT.

This chain uses TRBV6-6 with TRBJ2-1; 7 nucleotides agree with TRBD1. V lost 8 bases to trimming and J lost 4 bases; unmatched junction nucleotides: 5. Germline CDR1 is MNHNY and CDR2 is SVGAGI (reference sequence). The length of the CDR3 is 13 residues. The CDR3, as DNA: TGTGCCAGCGGACAGGCCGAATACAATGAGCAGTTCTTC. Its protein is CASGQAEYNEQFF.

The chain combines TRBV15 with TRBJ2-7; TRBD2 is a possible D gene (5 bases). The CDR3 length is 16 residues. In germline, CDR1 is LNHNV, CDR2 YYDKDF (reference sequence). V was clipped by 0 bases and J by 2 bases, with 14 bases between them. Here the CDR3 reads CATSREGAGSAYEQYF. CDR3 DNA: TGTGCCACCAGCAGAGAGGGTGCTGGGAGCGCCTACGAGCAGTACTTC.

V gene TRBV4-1 combines with J gene TRBJ2-1; 7 positions agree with TRBD2. V shed 0 bases and J 2 bases; nucleotides not matched to a gene: 4. Per the germline V gene, CDR1 is MGHRA and CDR2 is YSYEKL. CDR3 length: 16 residues. CDR3 in DNA: TGCGCCAGCAGCCAAGATGCCGGGACTACCTACAATGAGCAGTTCTTC. Protein: CASSQDAGTTYNEQFF.

CDR3 residues: CASSSPGQDYVNYGYTF. Here the CDR3 DNA reads TGTGCCAGCAGTTCCCCGGGACAGGACTACGTTAACTATGGCTACACCTTC. The chain carries TRBV28 and TRBJ1-2, with 8 nucleotides matching TRBD1. V lost 4 bases to trimming and J lost 1 base; unmatched junction nucleotides: 11. Germline V lookup: CDR1 MDHEN, CDR2 SYDVKM. CDR3 length: 17 residues.

The chain recombines TRBV9 with TRBJ2-1; D gene uncertain. In germline, CDR1 is SGDLS, CDR2 YYNGEE. The length of the CDR3 is 12 residues. Between the trimmed V and J ends, which lost 0 bases and 6 bases, there was a span of 4 bases. As DNA, the CDR3 is TGTGCCAGCAGCGTAGACGTCAATGAGCAGTTCTTC. It yields the protein CASSVDVNEQFF.

This chain uses TRBV10-2 with TRBJ2-5; tentatively, D is TRBD1 or TRBD2 (6 bases each). The germline V gene has CDR1 WSHSY and CDR2 SAAADI. The CDR3 covers 12 residues. The V end lost 8 bases, the J end lost 5 bases, and 12 bases lay between the germline ends. This CDR3 reads CASGGRWETQYF. The CDR3 bases are TGCGCCAGCGGGGGGCGGTGGGAGACCCAGTACTTC.

The CDR3 spells CASSLVGQGINEQFF. CDR3 sequence (DNA): TGCGCCAGCAGCTTAGTAGGACAGGGGATCAATGAGCAGTTCTTC. The rearrangement joins TRBV5-1 to TRBJ2-1; 9 bases align to TRBD1. Unmatched junction bases numbered 6, after V lost 2 bases and J lost 6 bases. The CDR3 contains 15 residues. Germline CDR1 SGHRS, CDR2 YFSETQ.

The gene calls are TRBV2 and TRBJ1-2; possible D gene TRBD1, 5 bases. The CDR3 sequence is 11 residues long. Germline-derived CDR1 and CDR2 are SNHLY and FYNNEI. The germline V and J ends were trimmed by 8 bases and 6 bases, with 10 bases remaining between them. The CDR3 DNA is TGTGCCAGCCCGGGGCCAAATGGCTACACCTTC. Protein sequence: CASPGPNGYTF.

The genes are TRBV5-5 and TRBJ2-7; D unclear. The CDR3 consists of 13 residues. Germline CDR1 SGHKS, CDR2 YYEKEE (reference sequence). With 1 base removed from V and 0 bases from J, the gap between germline ends came to 5 bases. The CDR3 spells CASSLWSSYEQYF. The CDR3, as DNA: TGTGCCAGCAGCTTGTGGAGCTCCTACGAGCAGTACTTC.

The chain links TRBV27 to TRBJ2-7, with D perhaps being TRBD1 or TRBD2 (5 bases each). Germline CDR1 and CDR2: MNHEY and SMNVEV (reference sequence). The ends were cut back, 5 bases at V and 2 bases at J, with 13 bases in the middle. There are 14 residues in the CDR3. This CDR3 reads CASSPSGPTYEQYF. CDR3 nucleotides: TGTGCCAGCAGTCCCTCGGGACCTACCTACGAGCAGTACTTC.

The chain joins TRBV5-4 to TRBJ2-7, with D possibly TRBD2 on 6 matching bases. CDR3 size: 14 residues. Trimming took 6 bases from V and 3 from J, leaving 16 bases between them. Germline V lookup: CDR1 SGHNT, CDR2 YYREEE (reference sequence). The CDR3, as DNA: TGTGCCAGCACGGAAAACGGGAGACACTACGAGCAGTACTTC. It yields the protein CASTENGRHYEQYF.

The rearrangement links TRBV14 to TRBJ1-1, with D maybe TRBD1 (5 bases). Deletions cut 1 base from V and 3 bases from J, with 12 bases between. This CDR3 is built from 15 residues. The germline V gene has CDR1 SGHDN and CDR2 FVKESK. The CDR3 loop reads CASSQAGGSDTEAFF. In nucleotides, the CDR3 is TGTGCCAGCAGCCAAGCTGGGGGGTCCGACACTGAAGCTTTCTTT.

As to this clone: At the DNA level, this CDR3 is encoded by other sequences in the same sample as well. The chain has TRBV7-6 and TRBJ1-4; 10 nucleotides agree with TRBD1. The V gene's germline CDR1 is SGHVS and CDR2 FNYEAQ. V was clipped by 6 bases and J by 7 bases; unmatched bases: 5. The CDR3 extends over 14 amino acids. CDR3 nucleotides: TGTGCCAGCAGTCCTGACAGGGGGCTTGAAAAACTGTTTTTT. This translates into CASSPDRGLEKLFF. Based on the CDR3 plus reference TRBV7-6 and TRBJ1-4, the full variable domain is GAGVSQSPRYKVTKRGQDVALRCDPISGHVSLYWYRQALGQGPEFLTYFNYEAQQDKSGLPNDRFSAERPEGSISTLTIQRTEQRDSAMYRCASSPDRGLEKLFFGSGTQLSVL.

This chain links TRBV13 with TRBJ2-2; 7 nucleotides line up with TRBD2. Trimming took 2 bases from V and 3 from J; bases not matched to a gene: 6. The CDR3 is 16 residues long. Germline V gene data show CDR1 as PRHDT and CDR2 as FYEKMQ (reference sequence). This CDR3 reads CASSLIREADTGELFF. The CDR3 DNA is TGTGCCAGCAGCTTAATCCGGGAGGCTGACACCGGGGAGCTGTTTTTT.